This T cell receptor (beta chain) stems from a study of blood T cells in healthy people across ages. This CDR3 region has 12 residues. V lost 6 bases and J lost 6, with 12 bases in between. With a J-beta primer mix and a sample-barcoded 5' primer, a second PCR ran 7 to 11 cycles. Each cDNA molecule was tagged by a template-switch adaptor that had 12 random nucleotides. In TCRdb, the 5' RACE reads were re-called with MiXCR into one record per CDR3 protein. The repertoire consists of hundreds of thousands of distinct CDR3 sequences, with 24% occurring once and the leading ten covering just under 9%. These data were also filed under a second study, of T cells of mothers and their children. This second study says: Sample barcodes and 2-4 random nucleotides came from the second PCR's M1S primer. Related pairs of mothers and children showed slightly higher, non-significant overlap versus unrelated pairs.

This clonotype was sampled from a boy younger than 18 in good health. The chain carries TRBV12-3 or TRBV12-4 and TRBJ2-7; D not resolved. The specimen sequenced was blood. Here the CDR3 DNA reads TGTGCCAGCAGCTCGGAGACCCCCGAGCAGTACTTC. This codes for CASSSETPEQYF.